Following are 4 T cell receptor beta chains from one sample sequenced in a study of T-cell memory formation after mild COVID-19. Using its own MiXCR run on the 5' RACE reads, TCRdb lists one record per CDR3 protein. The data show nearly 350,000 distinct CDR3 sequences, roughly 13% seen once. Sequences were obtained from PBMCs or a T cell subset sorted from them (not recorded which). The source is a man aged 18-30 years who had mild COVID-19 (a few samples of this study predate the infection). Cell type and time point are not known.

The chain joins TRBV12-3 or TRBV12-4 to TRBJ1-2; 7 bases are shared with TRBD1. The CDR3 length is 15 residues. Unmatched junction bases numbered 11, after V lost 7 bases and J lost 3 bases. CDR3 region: CASTGGAGWDYGYTF. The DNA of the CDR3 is TGTGCCAGCACAGGGGGGGCAGGCTGGGACTATGGCTACACCTTC.

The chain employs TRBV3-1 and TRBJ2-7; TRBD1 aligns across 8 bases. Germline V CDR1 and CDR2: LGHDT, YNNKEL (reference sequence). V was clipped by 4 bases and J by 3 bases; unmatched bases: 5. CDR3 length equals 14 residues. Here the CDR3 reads CASSPGQGNYEQYV. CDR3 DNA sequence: TGTGCCAGCAGCCCCGGACAGGGTAACTACGAGCAGTACGTC.

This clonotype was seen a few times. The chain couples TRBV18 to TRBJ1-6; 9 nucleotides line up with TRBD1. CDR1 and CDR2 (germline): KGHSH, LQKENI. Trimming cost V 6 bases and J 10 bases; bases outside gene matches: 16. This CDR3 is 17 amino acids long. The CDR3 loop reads CASSPTAGTGKDSPLHF. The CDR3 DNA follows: TGTGCCAGCTCTCCTACCGCCGGGACAGGGAAAGACTCACCCCTCCACTTT. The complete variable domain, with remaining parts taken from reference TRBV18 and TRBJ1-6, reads NAGVMQNPRHLVRRRGQEARLRCSPMKGHSHVYWYRQLPEEGLKFMVYLQKENIIDESGMPKERFSAEFPKEGPSILRIQQVVRGDSAAYFCASSPTAGTGKDSPLHFGNGTRLTVT.

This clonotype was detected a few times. CDR3 in DNA: TGTGCCAGCGGGAATGGCTACACCTTC. This translates into CASGNGYTF. V usage is TRBV2 and J usage is TRBJ1-2, with no clear D. CDR3 length equals 9 residues. Germline CDR1 reads SNHLY; CDR2 reads FYNNEI. Trimming took 8 bases from V and 6 from J, leaving 4 bases between them.